This TCR beta chain derives from a study of blood T cell repertoires in COVID-19. Study-level information: Italy, Spain and the United States were the sources of the convalescent and acute COVID-19 samples. In each case, the material was cDNA or gDNA derived from T cells, B-cell-depleted T cells, or PBMCs.

Per the study methods: Amplifying reference gene primers gave estimates of nucleated cell counts. Using immunoSEQ multiplex PCR, the repertoire was profiled, and TCRdb retains in-frame clones only, with some absent. The DNA was the basis for D and trimming; V, J and clone size are from that table. The sample records 120,000 or so clones, roughly 90% being singletons. This CDR3 spans 15 amino acids. Losses at the gene ends were 3 bases for V and 0 bases for J; bases not matched to a gene: 6. CDR1 and CDR2 (germline): DFQATT, SNEGSKA (reference sequence). The chain uses TRBV20-1 and TRBJ2-3, with 7 bases that match TRBD1. The receptor's source is a man aged 45-65 years with acute or convalescent COVID-19. Specimen: peripheral blood. Here the CDR3 reads CSASPPGQSTDTQYF. For the CDR3, the DNA is TGCAGTGCTAGTCCCCCGGGACAGAGCACAGATACGCAGTATTTT.